This entry lists 32 T cell receptor beta chains sequenced from one sample in a study of blood T cell repertoires in COVID-19. Only in-frame clones appear in the TCRdb table, and some are missing; sequencing was by immunoSEQ multiplex PCR. This sample has about 290,000 clones; about nine tenths occur once, and the top ten carry over 8.5%. The sample comprised peripheral blood. These receptors were obtained from a woman under 40 with COVID-19, enrolled during active disease.

V and J are TRBV6-6 and TRBJ2-7; possibly TRBD2 for D (6 bases). Germline CDR1 MNHNY, CDR2 SVGAGI (reference sequence). V was cut by 4 bases and J by 5 bases, with 6 bases left in between. The CDR3 totals 11 residues. CDR3 sequence reads: CASSWRDEQYF. CDR3 DNA: TGTGCCAGCAGTTGGAGGGACGAGCAGTACTTC.

This rearrangement joins TRBV6-1 to TRBJ2-5, with 8 bases matching TRBD2. CDR1 and CDR2 (germline): MNHNS, SASEGT. The CDR3 is 15 amino acids. Germline trimming cut 3 bases from V and 5 bases from J; bases unmatched to any gene: 8. The CDR3 reads CASSDTGTSYETQYF. In DNA form, the CDR3 reads TGTGCCAGCAGTGATACCGGGACTAGTTATGAGACCCAGTACTTC.

V gene TRBV5-8 combines with J gene TRBJ1-1; D ambiguous. The CDR3 is 13 amino acids. Germline lookup yields CDR1 SGHTS and CDR2 YDEGEE. V dropped 1 base and J dropped 0 bases, with 4 bases sitting between them. CDR3 protein: CASSLQLNTEAFF. CDR3 nucleotides: TGTGCCAGCAGCTTGCAGTTGAACACTGAAGCTTTCTTT.

The chain uses TRBV10-1 and TRBJ2-3; no reliable D call. This CDR3 is built from 12 residues. Trimming pared 0 bases from V and 5 bases from J, leaving 3 bases between. In germline, CDR1 is WNHNN, CDR2 SYGVQD (reference sequence). The CDR3 protein is CASSESKDTQYF. The CDR3 nucleotides read TGCGCCAGCAGTGAGTCTAAAGATACGCAGTATTTT.

This chain joins TRBV28 and TRBJ2-3; D remains ambiguous. The ends were cut back, 3 bases at V and 0 bases at J, with 19 bases in the middle. CDR3 size: 18 residues. Germline CDR1 and CDR2: MDHEN and SYDVKM. Here the CDR3 reads CASSFRVGTATSTDTQYF. The CDR3 DNA is TGTGCCAGCAGTTTTCGTGTCGGAACAGCAACTAGCACAGATACGCAGTATTTT.

This sequence joins TRBV7-9 and TRBJ2-2; 13 bases align to TRBD2. There are 18 residues in the CDR3. Germline V gene data show CDR1 as SEHNR and CDR2 as FQNEAQ (reference sequence). With 5 bases clipped from V and 6 bases from J, the junction kept 12 bases outside the gene matches. The DNA of the CDR3 is TGTGCCAGCAGCGGACCCCAACTAGCGGGGGGGCCTGCCGGGGAGCTGTTTTTT. As protein: CASSGPQLAGGPAGELFF.

V and J are TRBV27 and TRBJ2-1; the D gene is possibly TRBD2 (5 bases). The germline CDR1 and CDR2 sequences are MNHEY and SMNVEV (reference sequence). The CDR3 contains 15 residues. Trimming left V 4 bases short and J 2 bases short, with 12 bases between. The chain's CDR3 is CASSSLAIAYNEQFF. CDR3 in DNA: TGTGCCAGCAGTTCTTTAGCGATCGCCTACAATGAGCAGTTCTTC.

The V gene is TRBV19, the J gene TRBJ2-7, with TRBD1 matching over 7 bases. V gave up 8 bases and J gave up 0 bases; unmatched junction bases: 4. From germline, CDR1 is LNHDA and CDR2 SQIVND (reference sequence). The CDR3 runs 13 residues. CDR3 sequence: CASAGQDSYEQYF. The CDR3 coding sequence is TGTGCCAGTGCCGGACAGGACTCCTACGAGCAGTACTTC.

The chain uses TRBV5-1 and TRBJ2-1; no clear D. Germline CDR1 reads SGHRS; CDR2 reads YFSETQ. The CDR3 runs to 12 residues. V was cut by 6 bases and J by 4 bases, with 8 bases left in between. This CDR3 is CASMSAYNEQFF. Written as DNA, the CDR3 is TGCGCCAGCATGAGTGCTTACAATGAGCAGTTCTTC.

V usage is TRBV6-9 and J usage is TRBJ2-2; 7 bases align to TRBD2. Germline assignment: CDR1 MNHGY and CDR2 SVAAGI. V lost 1 base, J lost 4 bases, and 0 bases stayed unmatched. The CDR3 runs 14 residues. CDR3 coding DNA: TGTGCCAGCAGTTATTGGGAGGGCACCGGGGAGCTGTTTTTT. It translates to CASSYWEGTGELFF.

The chain carries TRBV10-2 and TRBJ2-1; TRBD2 is a possible D gene (6 bases). The CDR3 is 14 amino acids. Germline CDR1 WSHSY, CDR2 SAAADI. V was trimmed by 7 bases and J by 0 bases, leaving 10 bases between them. CDR3 loop: CASISGFSYNEQFF. Written as DNA, the CDR3 is TGCGCCAGCATTAGCGGCTTCTCCTACAATGAGCAGTTCTTC.

The V and J genes are TRBV5-4 and TRBJ1-3; D is unclear. With 0 bases removed from V and 7 bases from J, the gap between germline ends came to 8 bases. CDR3 length: 13 amino acids. Germline loops: CDR1 SGHNT, CDR2 YYREEE (reference sequence). For the CDR3, the DNA is TGTGCCAGCAGCTTGGCTTTCGGGAACACCATATATTTT. This encodes CASSLAFGNTIYF.

The J gene is TRBJ2-3, the V gene TRBV4-2; a possible D gene is TRBD1 (6 bases). CDR1 and CDR2 (germline): LGHNA, YNFKEQ. V lost 3 bases, J lost 1 base, and 14 bases lay in between. The CDR3 has 16 residues. The CDR3 is CASSQNPWGRTDTQYF. DNA of the CDR3: TGTGCCAGCAGCCAGAATCCCTGGGGGCGCACAGATACGCAGTATTTT.

The chain uses TRBV6-2 or TRBV6-3 and TRBJ1-5, with a possible D match to TRBD1 (6 bases). The length of the CDR3 is 15 residues. The germline CDR1 and CDR2 sequences are MNHEY and SVGEGT. Between the trimmed V and J ends, which lost 1 base and 7 bases, there was a span of 14 bases. The CDR3 DNA is TGTGCCAGCAGTTACTTACTCGGGACAACCCAGCCCCAGCATTTT. This gives the protein CASSYLLGTTQPQHF.

V is TRBV4-2 and J is TRBJ2-7; no clear D gene. CDR3 length: 13 amino acids. Looked up from germline, CDR1 is LGHNA and CDR2 is YNFKEQ. Trimming took off 0 bases at V and 3 bases at J, with 6 bases between the two ends. This CDR3 is CASSQDLSYEQYF. DNA for the CDR3: TGTGCCAGCAGCCAAGACCTGAGCTACGAGCAGTACTTC.

The J gene is TRBJ2-7, the V gene TRBV5-8, with D unresolved. CDR1 and CDR2 from the germline V gene are SGHTS and YDEGEE. This CDR3 comprises 14 residues. The ends were cut back, 1 base at V and 0 bases at J, with 8 bases in the middle. The CDR3 bases are TGTGCCAGCAGCTTGACCTCGGTCTCCTACGAGCAGTACTTC. Residues: CASSLTSVSYEQYF.

This clone showed up just a few times. V and J are TRBV10-3 and TRBJ2-7; 12 bases match TRBD1. V shed 4 bases and J 5 bases; nucleotides not matched to a gene: 9. The V gene's germline CDR1 is ENHRY and CDR2 SYGVKD. CDR3 length equals 16 residues. The CDR3 DNA sequence: TGTGCCATCAGTGTAAAAGGGACAGGGGGCTACAACGAGCAGTACTTC. It translates to CAISVKGTGGYNEQYF.

The chain couples TRBV6-6 to TRBJ2-7; D perhaps matches TRBD2 (6 bases). CDR3 length equals 12 residues. Trimming removed 6 bases at V and 9 bases at J, with 15 bases between. The germline V gene encodes CDR1 MNHNY and CDR2 SVGAGI (reference sequence). The CDR3 DNA reads as TGTGCCAGCAGGCCGGAGGGATCCGGGCAGTACTTC. This gives the protein CASRPEGSGQYF.

The rearrangement uses TRBV5-1 and TRBJ1-1, with TRBD1 identical over 10 bases. Germline V gene sequence: CDR1 SGHRS, CDR2 YFSETQ. The CDR3 runs 16 residues. V was clipped by 4 bases and J by 3 bases; unmatched bases: 9. The CDR3 sequence: CASSQWTGGLDTEAFF. The CDR3 coding sequence is TGCGCCAGCAGCCAATGGACAGGGGGTTTGGACACTGAAGCTTTCTTT.

This clone was counted many times. The chain is built from TRBV30 and TRBJ2-2; 11 positions match TRBD2. The CDR3 consists of 16 residues. V gave up 3 bases and J gave up 7 bases; unmatched junction bases: 10. The germline V gene has CDR1 GTSNPN and CDR2 SVGIG (reference sequence). The CDR3 bases are TGTGCCTGGAGCAGAACTAGCGGGGGCCGCGGCGGGGAGCTGTTTTTT. Translated: CAWSRTSGGRGGELFF.

The chain is built from TRBV23-1 and TRBJ1-2; D ambiguous. TRBV23-1 is given ORF status, its function remaining uncertain. The V gene lost 4 bases and the J gene lost 2 bases, with 11 bases spanning the gap. This CDR3 has 14 residues. The CDR3 here is CASSPDTGNYGYTF. The CDR3 region has the DNA TGCGCCAGCAGTCCAGACACGGGGAACTATGGCTACACCTTC.

This clone was observed a single time. V and J are TRBV6-5 and TRBJ1-2; the match to TRBD1 covers 8 bases. The V gene's germline CDR1 is MNHEY and CDR2 SVGAGI. This CDR3 is built from 15 residues. The trim removed 6 bases at V and 0 bases at J, leaving 6 bases unmatched. CDR3 amino acids: CASSIQGASNYGYTF. The CDR3 bases are TGTGCCAGCAGCATCCAGGGGGCGTCTAACTATGGCTACACCTTC.

About this clone: Within the sample, other DNA sequences also encode this same CDR3. This chain links TRBV7-9 with TRBJ1-1; 7 bases are a match to TRBD1. Germline lookup yields CDR1 SEHNR and CDR2 FQNEAQ (reference sequence). V was pared by 1 base and J by 5 bases, with 1 base of the junction left unmatched. The CDR3 spans 13 residues. CDR3 DNA sequence: TGTGCCAGCAGCTTAGGACAGGGTACTGAAGCTTTCTTT. Its translation is CASSLGQGTEAFF.

The rearrangement uses TRBV18 and TRBJ2-3; maybe TRBD2 (6 bases). The CDR3 is made up of 14 amino acids. Germline CDR1 is KGHSH and CDR2 is LQKENI. V lost 4 bases and J lost 5, with 13 bases in between. The DNA for the CDR3 is TGTGCCAGCTCACAATGGGACTCCAAAGATACGCAGTATTTT. It encodes CASSQWDSKDTQYF.

The V call is TRBV2, the J call TRBJ2-7, with 10 nucleotides matching TRBD2. V dropped 4 bases and J dropped 5; count of bases not matched to a gene: 11. The CDR3 has 16 amino acids. CDR1 is SNHLY and CDR2 is FYNNEI in the germline V gene. The CDR3, as DNA: TGTGCCAGCAGTGTCATCCCAGCGGGGGGGAGGGACGAGCAGTACTTC. Encoded protein: CASSVIPAGGRDEQYF.

The V and J genes are TRBV28 and TRBJ2-7; a weak D match, TRBD2 (7 bases). The germline CDR1 and CDR2 sequences are MDHEN and SYDVKM. V was shortened by 3 bases and J by 2 bases, with 11 bases between the two germline ends. There are 14 residues in the CDR3. The CDR3 spells CASSLVGGPYEQYF. The CDR3 DNA is TGTGCCAGCAGTTTGGTGGGGGGGCCCTACGAGCAGTACTTC.

The J gene is TRBJ2-3, the V gene TRBV7-9; 12 bases fit TRBD2. Germline assignment: CDR1 SEHNR and CDR2 FQNEAQ (reference sequence). Trimming removed 4 bases from V and 6 bases from J; junction bases left unmatched: 5. This CDR3 contains 15 residues. DNA for the CDR3: TGTGCCAGCAGCTACGGGACTAGCGGGTCCGATACGCAGTATTTT. Protein product: CASSYGTSGSDTQYF.

The chain couples TRBV12-3 or TRBV12-4 to TRBJ1-1; D is undetermined. CDR3 length equals 13 residues. Between the trimmed V and J ends, which lost 7 bases and 6 bases, there was a span of 15 bases. CDR3 bases: TGTGCCAGCATCCAGCGGGGTTCCCCTGAAGCTTTCTTT. Translated, it gives CASIQRGSPEAFF.

The chain uses TRBV11-2 and TRBJ2-3; 8 bases are shared with TRBD2. The CDR3 loop spans 15 amino acids. The V segment lost 1 base and the J segment 3 bases; nucleotides outside the gene matches: 3. Germline CDR1 and CDR2: SGHAT and FQNNGV. Here the CDR3 reads CASSLVGTRTDTQYF. In nucleotides, the CDR3 is TGTGCCAGCAGCTTAGTCGGGACTAGAACAGATACGCAGTATTTT.

This chain uses TRBV7-9 with TRBJ1-5, with D perhaps matching TRBD1 (6 bases). Trimming shortened V by 3 bases and J by 3 bases, and 9 bases separated the two germline ends. CDR3 length: 14 residues. Germline V lookup: CDR1 SEHNR, CDR2 FQNEAQ (reference sequence). The CDR3 loop reads CASSFQGPNQPQHF. The CDR3 bases are TGTGCCAGCAGCTTTCAGGGGCCCAATCAGCCCCAGCATTTT.

This sequence joins TRBV5-1 and TRBJ1-1; TRBD1 is a possible D gene (6 bases). Trimming removed 3 bases from V and 1 base from J, with 13 bases in between. Germline V gene sequence: CDR1 SGHRS, CDR2 YFSETQ. The CDR3 totals 15 residues. The CDR3 DNA sequence: TGCGCCAGCAGCTCACTGGGACACTCGAACACTGAAGCTTTCTTT. This gives the protein CASSSLGHSNTEAFF.

In this sample, this clone turned up once. The J gene is TRBJ1-1, the V gene TRBV6-5, with D perhaps TRBD1 (5 bases). CDR1 and CDR2 from the germline V gene are MNHEY and SVGAGI. The ends were cut back, 0 bases at V and 1 base at J, with 9 bases in the middle. CDR3 length: 15 residues. The CDR3 DNA is TGTGCCAGCAGTTACTCTGGCAGGGCGAACACTGAAGCTTTCTTT. Encoded protein: CASSYSGRANTEAFF.